This T cell receptor beta chain was recovered during a study of Ad26.COV2.S vaccination and SARS-CoV-2 variants. Across the whole study: Sample donor was a member of the COV1001 Ad26.COV2.S trial arm.

General observations from the study: Among vaccine recipients, spike-specific TCR breadth exceeded that of placebo recipients. Substantial post-vaccination breadth of spike-specific CD8+ and CD4+ T cell responses was reported.

Measured with immunoSEQ multiplex PCR; TCRdb has only the in-frame clones, and not every one. The table lists approximately 400,000 clones, around 83% of them singletons, with approximately 3.5% in the top ten. As to treatment: 15 to 20 received Ad26.COV2.S at low or high dose, single or two shots; about 5 received placebo; per-sample allocation not given. Vaccine and placebo recipients were sampled on day 63 after the first injection. The donor's status was that of an adult aged 18-55 years in Boston. This clone showed up just once. Its antigen is unidentified. The source material was peripheral blood, sampled in a trial of Ad26.COV2.S vaccine versus placebo. The origin of this receptor is a person between 18 and 60 years old who received the Ad26.COV2.S COVID-19 vaccine or a placebo.

In nucleotides, the CDR3 is TGTGCCAGCAGTTTCTTGCCTAGCGGGAGGACCAACACCGGGGAGCTGTTTTTT. It specifies CASSFLPSGRTNTGELFF. The chain joins TRBV28 to TRBJ2-2; 11 bases line up with TRBD2. Germline V gene lookup returns CDR1 MDHEN and CDR2 SYDVKM. The V and J ends lost 3 bases and 2 bases, in that order; junction bases with no gene match: 8. The length of the CDR3 is 18 residues.